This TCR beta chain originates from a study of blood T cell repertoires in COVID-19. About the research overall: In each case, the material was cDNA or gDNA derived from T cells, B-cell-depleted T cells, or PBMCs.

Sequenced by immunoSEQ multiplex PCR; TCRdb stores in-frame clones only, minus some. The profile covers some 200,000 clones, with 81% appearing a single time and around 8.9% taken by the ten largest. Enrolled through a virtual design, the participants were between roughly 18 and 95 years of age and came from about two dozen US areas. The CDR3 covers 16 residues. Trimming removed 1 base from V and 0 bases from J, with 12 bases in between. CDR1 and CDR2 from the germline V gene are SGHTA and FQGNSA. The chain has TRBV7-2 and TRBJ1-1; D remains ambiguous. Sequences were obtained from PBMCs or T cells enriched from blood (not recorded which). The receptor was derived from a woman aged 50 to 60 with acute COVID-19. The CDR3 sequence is CASSLVTRRMNTEAFF. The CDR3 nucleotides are TGTGCCAGCAGCTTAGTAACACGTCGCATGAACACTGAAGCTTTCTTT.